The next 16 T cell receptor beta chains were all read from a single sample in a study of T cell changes during pregnancy in multiple sclerosis (dated by TCRdb to between 2019 and 2020). The library was made by the immunoSEQ multiplex PCR assay. This is the immuneACCESS table as TCRdb keeps it, with only in-frame sequences that have V and J called. A part of the clones is gone; compared with another copy, unresolved V genes explain less than half, and the rest is unexplained. The sample includes about 73,000 clones, with approximately 92% observed a single time. The top ten hold over 2.5% of the sample. Sequencing used peripheral blood, obtained in the third trimester of pregnancy. The receptors stem from a female donor in good health, enrolled as a control in a pregnancy study.

The chain employs TRBV15 and TRBJ2-5; possible D gene TRBD2, 5 bases. This CDR3 has 17 amino acids. The V end was cut by 0 bases, the J end by 1 base, with 15 bases between. Germline CDR1 and CDR2: LNHNV and YYDKDF (reference sequence). CDR3 DNA: TGTGCCACCAGCAGAGAGGGAGCGGATATGCCCCAAGAGACCCAGTACTTC. This sequence encodes CATSREGADMPQETQYF. Full variable domain (missing parts from reference TRBV15 and TRBJ2-5): DAMVIQNPRYQVTQFGKPVTLSCSQTLNHNVMYWYQQKSSQAPKLLFHYYDKDFNNEADTPDNFQSRRPNTSFCFLDIRSPGLGDTAMYLCATSREGADMPQETQYFGPGTRLLVL.

The chain joins TRBV6-1 to TRBJ1-5, with 8 bases lining up with TRBD1. The CDR3 is made up of 18 amino acids. Germline loops: CDR1 MNHNS, CDR2 SASEGT. V dropped 1 base and J dropped 5; count of bases not matched to a gene: 13. The CDR3 spells CASSEVPPAAGGYQPQHF. The CDR3 DNA follows: TGTGCCAGCAGTGAAGTTCCACCGGCCGCAGGGGGCTATCAGCCCCAGCATTTT.

The rearrangement links TRBV7-3 to TRBJ1-1; TRBD1 aligns across 8 bases. The CDR3 is 16 amino acids. Germline-derived CDR1 and CDR2 are SGHTA and FQGTGA. The ends lost 0 bases at V and 1 base at J; junction bases unmatched: 4. CDR3: CASSLTETGENTEAFF. The CDR3 bases are TGTGCCAGCAGCTTAACTGAGACAGGGGAGAACACTGAAGCTTTCTTT.

The chain joins TRBV27 to TRBJ2-5; TRBD1 might be the D (6 bases). The V gene's germline CDR1 is MNHEY and CDR2 SMNVEV (reference sequence). V shed 2 bases and J shed 2 bases, with 12 bases lying between them. There are 15 residues in the CDR3. The CDR3 sequence is CASSLSRTAQETQYF. CDR3 bases: TGTGCCAGCAGTTTAAGTAGGACAGCGCAAGAGACCCAGTACTTC.

This clone showed up just once. This chain links TRBV7-6 with TRBJ2-3; 9 nucleotides match TRBD1. Germline trimming cut 5 bases from V and 1 base from J; bases unmatched to any gene: 7. Germline V gene data show CDR1 as SGHVS and CDR2 as FNYEAQ. The CDR3 contains 16 residues. CDR3 DNA: TGTGCCAGCAGCCCCGGACAGGGGAAACGCACAGATACGCAGTATTTT. Its translation: CASSPGQGKRTDTQYF.

Only one count was recorded for this clone. The chain couples TRBV6-6 to TRBJ2-3, with 11 bases identical to TRBD2. The CDR3 spans 14 residues. J lost 6 bases, V lost 6 bases, and 5 bases had no gene match. The germline V gene encodes CDR1 MNHNY and CDR2 SVGAGI (reference sequence). The CDR3 DNA follows: TGTGCCAGCAGCTTAGCGGGGGGGGTGGATACGCAGTATTTT. The encoded protein is CASSLAGGVDTQYF.

V gene TRBV30 combines with J gene TRBJ1-3; TRBD1 is a possible D gene (5 bases). Per the germline V gene, CDR1 is GTSNPN and CDR2 is SVGIG (reference sequence). CDR3 length: 15 amino acids. V lost 3 bases to trimming and J lost 4 bases, with 16 bases between them. As DNA, the CDR3 is TGTGCCTGGAGCGTTGGCGGGGGAGGAGGAAACACCATATATTTT. Protein: CAWSVGGGGGNTIYF.

The count of this clone is one. This chain joins TRBV4-1 and TRBJ2-7; 8 nucleotides agree with TRBD2. CDR3 length equals 15 residues. The germline V gene encodes CDR1 MGHRA and CDR2 YSYEKL. V lost 1 base and J lost 3; bases outside the gene matches: 5. For the CDR3, the DNA is TGCGCCAGCAGCCAAGGGGAAGCGGGAGTCTACGAGCAGTACTTC. It codes for CASSQGEAGVYEQYF.

This chain links TRBV28 with TRBJ1-4, with TRBD1 matching over 7 bases. Per the germline V gene, CDR1 is MDHEN and CDR2 is SYDVKM. The CDR3 sequence is 15 residues long. J was trimmed by 8 bases and V by 6 bases; bases with no gene match: 12. CDR3: CASSPDGTVKEKLFF. The DNA for the CDR3 is TGTGCCAGCAGCCCTGACGGGACAGTCAAGGAAAAACTGTTTTTT.

The chain is built from TRBV28 and TRBJ1-4; 7 bases map to TRBD1. This CDR3 is built from 14 residues. The J segment lost 4 bases and the V segment lost 4 bases, leaving 3 bases of the junction unmatched. Germline CDR1 and CDR2: MDHEN and SYDVKM. This chain's CDR3 is CASSSGQSNEKLFF. In DNA, the CDR3 is TGTGCCAGCAGTTCGGGACAGAGTAATGAAAAACTGTTTTTT.

This clone appeared a single time. The rearrangement joins TRBV7-3 to TRBJ2-2, with 10 bases aligning to TRBD2. The CDR3 length is 17 residues. With V trimmed by 5 bases and J by 3 bases, 9 bases remained unmatched. The germline V gene encodes CDR1 SGHTA and CDR2 FQGTGA. This CDR3 is CASSPSSLAGYTGELFF. CDR3 in DNA: TGTGCCAGCAGCCCCTCCTCACTAGCGGGGTACACCGGGGAGCTGTTTTTT.

The chain's CDR3 is CASSLGQDRVVYQPQHF. Here the CDR3 DNA reads TGTGCCAGCAGCTTAGGACAAGACAGGGTCGTTTATCAGCCCCAGCATTTT. The chain recombines TRBV11-2 with TRBJ1-5, with 7 bases that match TRBD1. With 1 base clipped from V and 5 bases from J, the junction kept 11 bases outside the gene matches. CDR3 length equals 17 residues. The germline CDR1 and CDR2 sequences are SGHAT and FQNNGV.

This rearrangement joins TRBV4-1 to TRBJ2-7; D uncertain. V was clipped by 1 base and J by 7 bases, with 17 bases between them. The CDR3 extends over 15 amino acids. Looked up from germline, CDR1 is MGHRA and CDR2 is YSYEKL. DNA for the CDR3: TGCGCCAGCAGCCAAGTGATAATAGCCGGTGGTGAGCAGTACTTC. This codes for CASSQVIIAGGEQYF.

In its sample, this clone was seen a few times. The rearrangement joins TRBV19 to TRBJ1-1; 7 nucleotides line up with TRBD1. V lost 7 bases and J lost 1; bases outside the gene matches: 9. This CDR3 is 15 amino acids long. The V gene's germline CDR1 is LNHDA and CDR2 SQIVND (reference sequence). DNA of the CDR3: TGTGCCAGTACCCCGGCGGGACAGCCGAACACTGAAGCTTTCTTT. Residues: CASTPAGQPNTEAFF.

The chain has TRBV2 and TRBJ2-4, with D perhaps TRBD2 (6 bases). Germline V gene lookup returns CDR1 SNHLY and CDR2 FYNNEI. The CDR3 is 13 amino acids. The V end was cut by 5 bases, the J end by 6 bases, with 11 bases between. DNA of the CDR3: TGTGCCAGCAGTCTTGACGGGAGAAACATTCAGTACTTC. Amino acid sequence: CASSLDGRNIQYF.

The chain joins TRBV28 to TRBJ2-1; 9 nucleotides align to TRBD1. The CDR3 length is 14 residues. Per germline, CDR1 MDHEN and CDR2 SYDVKM. The V segment lost 6 bases and the J segment 8 bases; nucleotides outside the gene matches: 8. CDR3 DNA: TGTGCCAGCAGCCGGGACAGGGTATTACATGAGCAGTTCTTC. It translates to CASSRDRVLHEQFF. The variable domain in full, completed from reference TRBV28 and TRBJ2-1, reads DVKVTQSSRYLVKRTGEKVFLECVQDMDHENMFWYRQDPGLGLRLIYFSYDVKMKEKGDIPEGYSVSREKKERFSLILESASTNQTSMYLCASSRDRVLHEQFFGPGTRLTVL.